This T cell receptor (beta chain) is drawn from a study of T cells after yellow fever vaccination. This clonotype was seen ten or more times. The J segment lost 6 bases and the V segment lost 1 base, leaving 3 bases of the junction unmatched. Per germline, CDR1 SEHNR and CDR2 FQNEAQ (reference sequence). The CDR3 is 13 residues long. TCRdb re-called the 5' RACE reads with MiXCR, one entry per CDR3 protein. The data show about 320,000 distinct CDR3 sequences, around 4.3% seen once. This material consisted of PBMCs, taken 15 days after the yellow fever booster vaccination. V is TRBV7-9 and J is TRBJ2-7; 7 bases fit TRBD2. This TCR was recovered from a man aged 18-30 years who received the YFV17D yellow fever vaccine. CDR3 DNA: TGTGCCAGCAGCTTAGGGCAGCGGGGCGAGCAGTACTTC. Encoded protein: CASSLGQRGEQYF.